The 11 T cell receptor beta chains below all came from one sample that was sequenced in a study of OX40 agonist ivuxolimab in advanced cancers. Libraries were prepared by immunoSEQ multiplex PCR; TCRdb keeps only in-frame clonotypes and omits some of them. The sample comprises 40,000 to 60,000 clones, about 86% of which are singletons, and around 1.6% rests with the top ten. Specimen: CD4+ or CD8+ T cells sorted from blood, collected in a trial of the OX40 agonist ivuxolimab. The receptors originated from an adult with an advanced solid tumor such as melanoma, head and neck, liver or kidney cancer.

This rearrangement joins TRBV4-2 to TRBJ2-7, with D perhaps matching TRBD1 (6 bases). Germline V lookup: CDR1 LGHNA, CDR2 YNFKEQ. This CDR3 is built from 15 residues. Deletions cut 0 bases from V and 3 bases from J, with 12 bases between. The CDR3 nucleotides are TGTGCCAGCAGCCAAGACCCGGACAGATACTACGAGCAGTACTTC. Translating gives CASSQDPDRYYEQYF.

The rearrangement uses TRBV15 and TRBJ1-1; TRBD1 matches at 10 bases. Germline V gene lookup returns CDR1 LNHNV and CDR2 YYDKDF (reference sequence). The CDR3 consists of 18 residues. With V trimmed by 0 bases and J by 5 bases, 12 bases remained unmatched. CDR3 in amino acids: CATSRDLGRQGAKTEAFF. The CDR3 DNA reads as TGTGCCACCAGCAGAGATCTGGGGCGACAGGGGGCGAAGACTGAAGCTTTCTTT. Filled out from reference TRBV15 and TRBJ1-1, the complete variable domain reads DAMVIQNPRYQVTQFGKPVTLSCSQTLNHNVMYWYQQKSSQAPKLLFHYYDKDFNNEADTPDNFQSRRPNTSFCFLDIRSPGLGDTAMYLCATSRDLGRQGAKTEAFFGQGTRLTVV.

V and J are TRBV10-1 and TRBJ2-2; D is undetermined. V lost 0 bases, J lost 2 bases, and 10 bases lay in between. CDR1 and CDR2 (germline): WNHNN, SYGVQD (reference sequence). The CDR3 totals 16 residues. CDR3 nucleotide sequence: TGCGCCAGCAGTGAGTCGAAGGTCCCCAACACCGGGGAGCTGTTTTTT. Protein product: CASSESKVPNTGELFF.

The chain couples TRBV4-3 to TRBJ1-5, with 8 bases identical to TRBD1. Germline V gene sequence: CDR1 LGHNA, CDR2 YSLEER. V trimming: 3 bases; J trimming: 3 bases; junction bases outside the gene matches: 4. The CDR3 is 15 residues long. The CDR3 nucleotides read TGCGCCAGCAGCCAGGCAGGGGGCCCCAATCAGCCCCAGCATTTT. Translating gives CASSQAGGPNQPQHF.

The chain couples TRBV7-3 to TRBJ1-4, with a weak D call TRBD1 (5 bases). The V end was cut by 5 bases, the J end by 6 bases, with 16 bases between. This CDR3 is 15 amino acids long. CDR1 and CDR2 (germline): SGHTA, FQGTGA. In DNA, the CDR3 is TGTGCCAGCAGCCCTTCCGGGGGGATTTATGAAAAACTGTTTTTT. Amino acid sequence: CASSPSGGIYEKLFF.

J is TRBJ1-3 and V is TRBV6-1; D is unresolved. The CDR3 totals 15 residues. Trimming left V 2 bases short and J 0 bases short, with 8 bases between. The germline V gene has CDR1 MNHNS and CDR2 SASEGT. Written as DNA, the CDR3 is TGTGCCAGCAGTGAAAGGACCAACTCTGGAAACACCATATATTTT. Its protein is CASSERTNSGNTIYF.

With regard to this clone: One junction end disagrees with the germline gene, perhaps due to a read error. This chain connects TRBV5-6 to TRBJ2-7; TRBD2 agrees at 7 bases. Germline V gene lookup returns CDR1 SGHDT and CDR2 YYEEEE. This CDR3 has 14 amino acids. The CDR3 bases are TGCGCCAGCAGCGAAATCCAGGGAGGGTCCGAGCAGTACTTC. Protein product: CASSEIQGGSEQYF.

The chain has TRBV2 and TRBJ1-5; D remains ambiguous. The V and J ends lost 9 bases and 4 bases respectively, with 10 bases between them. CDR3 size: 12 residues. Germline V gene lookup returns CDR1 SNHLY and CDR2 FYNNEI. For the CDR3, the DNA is TGTGCCAGAGGAGTCGGGAATCAGCCCCAGCATTTT. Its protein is CARGVGNQPQHF.

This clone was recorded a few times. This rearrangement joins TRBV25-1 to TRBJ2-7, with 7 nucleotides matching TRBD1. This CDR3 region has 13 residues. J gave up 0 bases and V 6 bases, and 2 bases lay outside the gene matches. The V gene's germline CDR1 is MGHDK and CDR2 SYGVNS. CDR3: CASRGGGSYEQYF. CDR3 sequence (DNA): TGTGCCAGCAGAGGGGGCGGCTCCTACGAGCAGTACTTC.

CDR3 sequence: CASSFIQESRETQYF. The CDR3 DNA is TGCGCCAGCAGCTTTATTCAGGAATCGAGAGAGACCCAGTACTTC. The chain has TRBV5-1 and TRBJ2-5, with D unresolved. V was cut by 2 bases and J by 4 bases, with 15 bases left in between. There are 15 residues in the CDR3. Germline-derived CDR1 and CDR2 are SGHRS and YFSETQ.

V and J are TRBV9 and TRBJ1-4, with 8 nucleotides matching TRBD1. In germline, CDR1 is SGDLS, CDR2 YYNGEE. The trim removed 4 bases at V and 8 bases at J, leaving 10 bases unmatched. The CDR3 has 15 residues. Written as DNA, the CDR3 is TGTGCCAGCAGCCAACTGACAGGGGTGGGGGAAAAACTGTTTTTT. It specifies CASSQLTGVGEKLFF.